This T cell receptor (beta chain) was captured in a study of blood T cell repertoires in COVID-19. Whole-study context: Samples of COVID-19 (acute and convalescent) were obtained from the United States, Italy and Spain. PBMCs, B-cell-depleted T cells, or T cells were the source of the cDNA or gDNA that made up the material.

Only in-frame clones appear in the TCRdb table, and some are missing; sequencing was by immunoSEQ multiplex PCR. The sample includes about 200,000 clones, approximately 90% of them seen just once. The sample was peripheral blood. The origin of this receptor is a man aged 55 to 70 who had recovered from COVID-19.

CDR3 residues: CASSVGVSGGTDTQYF. DNA of the CDR3: TGTGCCAGCAGCGTAGGGGTTAGCGGGGGGACAGATACGCAGTATTTT. V usage is TRBV9 and J usage is TRBJ2-3, with 10 bases fitting TRBD2. This CDR3 is built from 16 residues. V gave up 0 bases and J gave up 3 bases; unmatched junction bases: 4. Germline assignment: CDR1 SGDLS and CDR2 YYNGEE.